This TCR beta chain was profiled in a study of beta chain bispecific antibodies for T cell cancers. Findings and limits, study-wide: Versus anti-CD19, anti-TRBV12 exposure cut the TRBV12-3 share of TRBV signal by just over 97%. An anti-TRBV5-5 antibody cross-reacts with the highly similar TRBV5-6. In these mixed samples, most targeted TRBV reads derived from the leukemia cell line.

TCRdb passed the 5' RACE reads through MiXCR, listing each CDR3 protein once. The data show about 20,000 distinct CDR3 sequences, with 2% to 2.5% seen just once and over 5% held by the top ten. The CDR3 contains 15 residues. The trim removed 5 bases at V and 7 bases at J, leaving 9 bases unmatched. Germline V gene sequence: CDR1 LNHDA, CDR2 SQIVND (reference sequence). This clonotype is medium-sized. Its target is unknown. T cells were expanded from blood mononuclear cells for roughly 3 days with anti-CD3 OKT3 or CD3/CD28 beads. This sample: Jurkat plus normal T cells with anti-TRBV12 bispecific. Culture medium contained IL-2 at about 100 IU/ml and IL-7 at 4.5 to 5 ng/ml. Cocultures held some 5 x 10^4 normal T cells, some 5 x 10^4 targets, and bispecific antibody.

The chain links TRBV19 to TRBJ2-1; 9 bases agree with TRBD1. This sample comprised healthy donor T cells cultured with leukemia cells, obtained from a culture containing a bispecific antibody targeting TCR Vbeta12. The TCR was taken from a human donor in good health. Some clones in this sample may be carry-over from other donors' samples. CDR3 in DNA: TGTGCCAGTAGTTTTAGCACAGGGGGCTCTAATGAGCAGTTCTTC. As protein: CASSFSTGGSNEQFF.